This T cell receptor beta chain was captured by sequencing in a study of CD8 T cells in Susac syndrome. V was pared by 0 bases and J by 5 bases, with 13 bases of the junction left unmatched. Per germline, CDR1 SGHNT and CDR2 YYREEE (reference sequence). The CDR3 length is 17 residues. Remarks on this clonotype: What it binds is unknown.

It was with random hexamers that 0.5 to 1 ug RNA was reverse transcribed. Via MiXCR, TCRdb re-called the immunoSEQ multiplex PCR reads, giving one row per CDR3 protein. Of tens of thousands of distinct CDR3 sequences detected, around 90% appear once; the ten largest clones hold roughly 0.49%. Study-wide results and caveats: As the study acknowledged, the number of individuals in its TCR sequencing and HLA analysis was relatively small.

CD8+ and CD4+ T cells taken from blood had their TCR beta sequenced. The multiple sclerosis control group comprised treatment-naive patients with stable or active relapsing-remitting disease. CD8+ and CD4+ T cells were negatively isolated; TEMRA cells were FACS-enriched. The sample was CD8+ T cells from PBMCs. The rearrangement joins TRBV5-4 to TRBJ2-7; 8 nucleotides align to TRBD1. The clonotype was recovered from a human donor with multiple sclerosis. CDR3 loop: CASSLVGQGIRENEQYF. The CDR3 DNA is TGTGCCAGCAGCTTGGTCGGACAGGGAATACGGGAAAACGAGCAGTACTTC.